Presented here are 29 T cell receptor beta chains from one specimen sequenced in a study of CD8 T cells in ankylosing spondylitis. Regarding the study as a whole: Within ankylosing spondylitis blood, a TCR beta motif made up of eight or nine highly homologous variants appeared to be characteristic.

In TCRdb, the 5' RACE reads were re-called with MiXCR into one record per CDR3 protein. The sample contains around 770,000 distinct CDR3 sequences, around a fifth of which appear only once. For these receptors, no antigen is known. The sequenced sample consisted of blood, either unsorted or a sorted T cell fraction (not recorded which). These receptors were taken from a male donor with ankylosing spondylitis.

The V call is TRBV5-4, the J call TRBJ2-3; D gene ambiguous. Germline V gene lookup returns CDR1 SGHNT and CDR2 YYREEE (reference sequence). The CDR3 extends over 14 amino acids. With 6 bases removed from V and 8 bases from J, the gap between germline ends came to 19 bases. The DNA of the CDR3 is TGTGCCAGCACCCCAAGAGGTGGGGAAGTTACGCAGTATTTT. Amino acids: CASTPRGGEVTQYF.

This clonotype was counted only a few times. The gene calls are TRBV25-1 and TRBJ2-7; TRBD1 is a possible D gene (6 bases). The germline CDR1 and CDR2 sequences are MGHDK and SYGVNS. The CDR3 loop spans 16 amino acids. Trimming left V 6 bases short and J 0 bases short, with 18 bases between. The CDR3 nucleotides read TGTGCCAGCAGCCGAAGGGGGACACCCAACTCCTACGAGCAGTACTTC. Translating gives CASSRRGTPNSYEQYF.

The V gene is TRBV4-2, the J gene TRBJ2-1; 10 bases map to TRBD2. The junction had 9 bases not matched to a gene; V was cut back by 1 base and J by 9 bases. The CDR3 is made up of 16 amino acids. CDR1 is LGHNA and CDR2 is YNFKEQ in the germline V gene. The CDR3 nucleotides read TGTGCCAGCAGCCAAGTGGCTAGCGGGAGAGGGGTTGAGCAGTTCTTC. This codes for CASSQVASGRGVEQFF.

The gene calls are TRBV4-3 and TRBJ2-7; D gene unclear. V was shortened by 3 bases and J by 2 bases, with 14 bases between the two germline ends. CDR1 is LGHNA and CDR2 is YSLEER in the germline V gene. The CDR3 is made up of 15 amino acids. CDR3 DNA sequence: TGCGCCAGCAGCCACCTCCTAATTGGGGCCTACGAGCAGTACTTC. Its translation is CASSHLLIGAYEQYF.

The V and J genes are TRBV12-3 or TRBV12-4 and TRBJ1-2; D call uncertain. There are 15 residues in the CDR3. Trimming took off 5 bases at V and 2 bases at J, with 15 bases between the two ends. This chain's CDR3 is CASSTYNRFNYGYTF. The CDR3 coding sequence is TGTGCCAGCAGTACCTACAACCGATTCAACTATGGCTACACCTTC.

The chain has TRBV4-1 and TRBJ2-1; TRBD2 might be the D (5 bases). The V end was cut by 0 bases, the J end by 2 bases, with 5 bases between. The CDR3 has 14 amino acids. Germline V gene data show CDR1 as MGHRA and CDR2 as YSYEKL. CDR3 sequence (DNA): TGCGCCAGCAGCCAAGAGGGAGCCTACAATGAGCAGTTCTTC. This codes for CASSQEGAYNEQFF.

This clonotype was recorded at least ten times. The chain recombines TRBV12-3 or TRBV12-4 with TRBJ2-1, with D possibly matching TRBD1 (5 bases). V dropped 6 bases and J dropped 7 bases, with 10 bases sitting between them. CDR3 length: 12 residues. Written as DNA, the CDR3 is TGTGCCAGCAGCCCAGGGCATAATGAGCAGTTCTTC. Translation: CASSPGHNEQFF.

In this sample, this clonotype turned up a few times. This rearrangement joins TRBV6-4 to TRBJ2-3; 7 bases match TRBD2. Per germline, CDR1 MRHNA and CDR2 SNTAGT. The length of the CDR3 is 15 residues. Trimming at V came to 0 bases and at J to 1 base, leaving 1 base not matched to a gene. CDR3 nucleotides: TGTGCCAGCAGTGACTCGAGCGGGGGCACAGATACGCAGTATTTT. Translating gives CASSDSSGGTDTQYF.

This rearrangement joins TRBV2 to TRBJ1-2, with no clear D. The CDR3 is 11 residues long. Germline loops: CDR1 SNHLY, CDR2 FYNNEI. V was pared by 7 bases and J by 3 bases, with 6 bases between. DNA of the CDR3: TGTGCCAGCAAAAGGGACTATGGCTACACCTTC. Its translation: CASKRDYGYTF.

The chain joins TRBV7-3 to TRBJ1-6; perhaps TRBD1 as D (6 bases). V lost 6 bases, J lost 9 bases, and 15 bases lay in between. The CDR3 sequence is 14 residues long. The germline CDR1 and CDR2 sequences are SGHTA and FQGTGA. CDR3 coding DNA: TGTGCCAGCAGTACAGGGCGAGGGAGTTCACCCCTCCACTTT. Its protein product is CASSTGRGSSPLHF.

DNA for the CDR3: TGTGCCAGCAGCTTGGCCGTAAGGGGCAGGGGGGTTGACATTCAGTACTTC. This encodes CASSLAVRGRGVDIQYF. The J gene is TRBJ2-4, the V gene TRBV5-8, with D possibly matching TRBD1 (7 bases). Trimming pared 0 bases from V and 8 bases from J, leaving 21 bases between. The CDR3 has 17 amino acids. Germline CDR1 SGHTS, CDR2 YDEGEE.

This clonotype was seen more than once but under ten times. The chain combines TRBV20-1 with TRBJ2-7; TRBD1 matches at 7 bases. The CDR3 loop spans 17 amino acids. Germline-derived CDR1 and CDR2 are DFQATT and SNEGSKA (reference sequence). V lost 0 bases, J lost 4 bases, and 15 bases stayed unmatched. The CDR3 loop is CSARDPLDRLNPYEQYF. For the CDR3, the DNA is TGCAGTGCTAGAGATCCCCTGGACAGGTTAAACCCTTACGAGCAGTACTTC.

V is TRBV7-9 and J is TRBJ1-1, with TRBD1 matching 8 bases. CDR1 SEHNR and CDR2 FQNEAQ come from the germline V gene (reference sequence). The V segment lost 5 bases and the J segment 1 base; nucleotides outside the gene matches: 6. CDR3 length: 15 residues. Written as DNA, the CDR3 is TGTGCCAGCAGCACACGGACAGGGACGAACACTGAAGCTTTCTTT. This sequence encodes CASSTRTGTNTEAFF.

This chain connects TRBV27 to TRBJ2-7; 11 bases align to TRBD2. With V trimmed by 4 bases and J by 0 bases, 5 bases remained unmatched. This CDR3 region has 16 residues. Germline loops: CDR1 MNHEY, CDR2 SMNVEV (reference sequence). The CDR3 nucleotides read TGTGCCAGCAGTTCCCCCGGGACTAGCGGCTCCTACGAGCAGTACTTC. Its protein is CASSSPGTSGSYEQYF.

This clonotype appeared a few times. The V call is TRBV29-1, the J call TRBJ1-2, with no clear D. Germline assignment: CDR1 SQVTM and CDR2 ANQGSEA. V was shortened by 6 bases and J by 8 bases, with 10 bases between the two germline ends. The CDR3 is 10 residues long. This chain's CDR3 is CSVLTEGYTF. In DNA, the CDR3 is TGCAGCGTGCTGACTGAGGGCTACACCTTC.

This clonotype was counted only a few times. The chain carries TRBV9 and TRBJ1-2; a weak D match, TRBD1 (6 bases). With 3 bases removed from V and 1 base from J, the gap between germline ends came to 22 bases. There are 18 residues in the CDR3. Germline assignment: CDR1 SGDLS and CDR2 YYNGEE. The CDR3 nucleotides are TGTGCCAGCAGCGCAGGGGACAACACGGAGATATATAACTATGGCTACACCTTC. It is translated as CASSAGDNTEIYNYGYTF.

The V call is TRBV11-2, the J call TRBJ1-1; D is uncertain. Trimming took 4 bases from V and 2 from J, leaving 14 bases between them. Per germline, CDR1 SGHAT and CDR2 FQNNGV. CDR3 size: 15 residues. CDR3 nucleotide sequence: TGTGCCAGCAGCTCGCCTTCTGAGGGCAACACTGAAGCTTTCTTT. This translates into CASSSPSEGNTEAFF. The whole variable domain, remainder taken from reference TRBV11-2 and TRBJ1-1, is EAGVAQSPRYKIIEKRQSVAFWCNPISGHATLYWYQQILGQGPKLLIQFQNNGVVDDSQLPKDRFSAERLKGVDSTLKIQPAKLEDSAVYLCASSSPSEGNTEAFFGQGTRLTVV.

This chain connects TRBV6-6 to TRBJ1-2; TRBD1 agrees at 7 bases. Unmatched junction bases numbered 8, after V lost 5 bases and J lost 8 bases. There are 13 residues in the CDR3. The V gene's germline CDR1 is MNHNY and CDR2 SVGAGI (reference sequence). CDR3 bases: TGTGCCAGCAGTGCCAGGGGGGCTCGGGGCTACACCTTC. Protein product: CASSARGARGYTF.

This clonotype was detected a few times. The V and J genes are TRBV20-1 and TRBJ2-1; D is uncertain. Germline CDR1 is DFQATT and CDR2 is SNEGSKA (reference sequence). V was cut by 2 bases and J by 5 bases, with 10 bases left in between. The CDR3 covers 13 residues. CDR3 DNA: TGCAGTGCTAGAACGCGGCTGCACAATGAGCAGTTCTTC. Protein: CSARTRLHNEQFF.

The chain uses TRBV7-8 and TRBJ1-1, with D uncertain. This CDR3 is built from 14 residues. Germline values: CDR1 SGHVS, CDR2 FQNEAQ. The V gene lost 0 bases and the J gene lost 8 bases, with 13 bases spanning the gap. The CDR3 here is CASSLAHPGVEAFF. The CDR3 coding sequence is TGTGCCAGCAGCTTAGCCCACCCCGGGGTAGAAGCTTTCTTT. The complete variable domain, with remaining parts taken from reference TRBV7-8 and TRBJ1-1, reads GAGVSQSPRYKVAKRGQDVALRCDPISGHVSLFWYQQALGQGPEFLTYFQNEAQLDKSGLPSDRFFAERPEGSVSTLKIQRTQQEDSAVYLCASSLAHPGVEAFFGQGTRLTVV.

This clonotype has more than one count but fewer than ten. The V gene is TRBV20-1, the J gene TRBJ2-7; a possible D gene is TRBD2 (6 bases). Germline CDR1 is DFQATT and CDR2 is SNEGSKA (reference sequence). Between the trimmed V and J ends, which lost 6 bases and 2 bases, there was a span of 17 bases. The CDR3 has 14 residues. The DNA for the CDR3 is TGCAGTGCCCCACGCGGGGCCATTACCTACGAGCAGTACTTC. It codes for CSAPRGAITYEQYF.

The chain links TRBV20-1 to TRBJ2-2; no firm D call. Germline-derived CDR1 and CDR2 are DFQATT and SNEGSKA (reference sequence). V lost 1 base, J lost 0 bases, and 12 bases lay in between. The CDR3 totals 16 residues. The CDR3, as DNA: TGCAGTGCTAGAGTTCTACAGTTCGCGAACACCGGGGAGCTGTTTTTT. Translating it yields CSARVLQFANTGELFF.

This clonotype was seen a handful of times. V gene TRBV12-3 or TRBV12-4 combines with J gene TRBJ1-1; no reliable D call. Trimming took 7 bases from V and 0 from J, leaving 9 bases between them. This CDR3 contains 13 residues. As DNA, the CDR3 is TGTGCCAGCAAGGACGGCGTGAACACTGAAGCTTTCTTT. Amino acid sequence: CASKDGVNTEAFF.

The CDR3 loop is CSGRDYLYNEQFF. CDR3 DNA sequence: TGCAGTGGACGGGACTACCTTTACAATGAGCAGTTCTTC. The chain joins TRBV20-1 to TRBJ2-1; TRBD2 aligns across 7 bases. The CDR3 runs to 13 residues. Trimming removed 7 bases from V and 4 bases from J; junction bases left unmatched: 7. Germline assignment: CDR1 DFQATT and CDR2 SNEGSKA (reference sequence).

The V and J genes are TRBV10-3 and TRBJ1-1; TRBD1 matches at 7 bases. The CDR3 totals 15 residues. J lost 3 bases, V lost 3 bases, and 7 bases had no gene match. Germline V gene sequence: CDR1 ENHRY, CDR2 SYGVKD. This CDR3 is CAISDSNRGDTEAFF. CDR3 nucleotides: TGTGCCATCAGTGATTCGAACAGGGGAGACACTGAAGCTTTCTTT.

This rearrangement joins TRBV20-1 to TRBJ2-1; possibly TRBD2 for D (5 bases). The germline V gene has CDR1 DFQATT and CDR2 SNEGSKA (reference sequence). The germline V and J ends were trimmed by 5 bases and 8 bases, with 19 bases remaining between them. The CDR3 extends over 14 amino acids. The CDR3 coding sequence is TGCAGTGCTGGGCCCTCGGCGGCGAGGGATGAGCAGTTCTTC. Protein: CSAGPSAARDEQFF.

This rearrangement joins TRBV4-1 to TRBJ1-2; D unclear. Trimming took 2 bases from V and 8 from J, leaving 24 bases between them. Germline CDR1 MGHRA, CDR2 YSYEKL. This CDR3 spans 17 amino acids. The CDR3 loop is CASSQYLMMGGDEGYTF. The CDR3 DNA follows: TGCGCCAGCAGCCAATACCTTATGATGGGCGGAGATGAGGGCTACACCTTC.

The J gene is TRBJ2-5, the V gene TRBV11-1; D remains ambiguous. The CDR3 extends over 15 amino acids. V gave up 3 bases and J gave up 1 base, with 12 bases separating them. Germline loops: CDR1 SGHAT, CDR2 FQDESV (reference sequence). In nucleotides, the CDR3 is TGTGCCAGCAGCTTTGGGCGTGGGGTCCAAGAGACCCAGTACTTC. It is translated as CASSFGRGVQETQYF.

This clonotype was seen a few times. V gene TRBV7-2 combines with J gene TRBJ1-4; perhaps TRBD1 as D (5 bases). This CDR3 is 15 amino acids long. Germline CDR1 reads SGHTA; CDR2 reads FQGNSA. The V end was cut by 2 bases, the J end by 6 bases, with 13 bases between. CDR3 in amino acids: CASSLRGQGYEKLFF. The DNA for the CDR3 is TGTGCCAGCAGCTTAAGAGGTCAGGGATATGAAAAACTGTTTTTT.